These T cell receptor beta chains were read from a single sample in a study of control samples from healthy donors and cancer patients. Measured with immunoSEQ multiplex PCR; TCRdb has only the in-frame clones, and not every one. The sample has about 99,000 clones; roughly 91% are singletons. Sample: PBMCs. These receptors originate from a man aged 55 to 70 with lung cancer. Each CDR3 is given with its conserved first and last residue. Expanded clones get a size class; other rows say once, few or many, or leave the size out.

clone size	V gene	J gene	CDR3 protein
.	TRBV6-5	TRBJ1-2	CASSPQAGQGYTF
.	TRBV4-1	TRBJ2-2	CASSQDEFIGELFF
.	TRBV2	TRBJ1-1	CASSEASRAEAFF
.	TRBV12-3/TRBV12-4	TRBJ1-1	CASSYRSFKGAFF
.	TRBV18	TRBJ1-1	CASSRSFSGSENTEAFF
.	TRBV4-2	TRBJ1-2	CASSQDIGTGANYGYTF
.	TRBV18	TRBJ1-5	CASSPQTGDQPQHF
.	TRBV9	TRBJ2-2	CASSVGGHGELFF
.	TRBV5-8	TRBJ2-1	CASSSDRDSSSYNEQFF
.	TRBV5-6	TRBJ2-1	CASSLDLSGGYNEQFF
.	TRBV24-1	TRBJ2-2	CATSDPTGKLTGELFF
.	TRBV19	TRBJ2-5	CASRTDYQETQYF
few	TRBV7-6	TRBJ1-3	CASSLGGGNTIYF
.	TRBV4-1	TRBJ2-5	CASSQDRATQYF
.	TRBV7-9	TRBJ1-2	CASSLDRRWDYGYTF
.	TRBV12-2	TRBJ1-4	CASRLASGQRNEKLFF
.	TRBV6-6	TRBJ1-1	CASSYSRGDSTEAFF
.	TRBV3-1/TRBV3-2	TRBJ1-2	CASSQQTYRMRHGYTF
.	TRBV13	TRBJ1-2	CASRSYGDPVYGYTF
once	TRBV27	TRBJ2-1	CASSFGGRRTVDEQFF
few	TRBV11-3	TRBJ2-4	CASSSGLGPKNIQYF
.	TRBV3-1/TRBV3-2	TRBJ1-6	CASSGGWSRLAVGSPLHF
.	TRBV29-1	TRBJ2-2	CSVAGGPDTGELFF
.	TRBV18	TRBJ1-5	CASSPPVGAGNQPQHF
.	TRBV7-9	TRBJ1-1	CASSIVGYTEAFF
.	TRBV9	TRBJ2-3	CASSVAAGATTDTQYF
.	TRBV7-8	TRBJ1-2	CASSSDRSLNYGYTF
.	TRBV7-2	TRBJ2-5	CASSLTKVTGETQYF
.	TRBV2	TRBJ2-3	CASSEGPGAGALGTDTQYF
once	TRBV18	TRBJ1-6	CASSPDRDLLHF
few	TRBV9	TRBJ1-3	CASSVDGGNTIYF
.	TRBV10-3	TRBJ1-2	CAIRGSESYGYTF
.	TRBV5-8	TRBJ2-5	CASSLTYDRLKPQYF
.	TRBV27	TRBJ1-5	CASSFQGPGFGNQPQHF
.	TRBV18	TRBJ2-7	CASSPRNSPYEQYF
.	TRBV5-1	TRBJ2-4	CASSNGAQNIQYF
.	TRBV27	TRBJ2-3	CASSSSQTSGGLYTTDTQYF
once	TRBV5-1	TRBJ2-1	CASSPYPLTEEAYNEQFF
.	TRBV27	TRBJ1-5	CASSLTGGRPQHF
.	TRBV30	TRBJ2-2	CASPLGGSTGELFF
.	TRBV15	TRBJ2-4	CATSRDRTGLGAKNIQYF
.	TRBV5-1	TRBJ1-1	CASSFRGETEAFF
.	TRBV29-1	TRBJ2-3	CSGHGLAAYTDTQYF
.	TRBV2	TRBJ1-3	CASSEFGNTIYF
once	TRBV10-1	TRBJ1-1	CASSGGKDTEAFF
.	TRBV18	TRBJ2-5	CASSLAGAEETQYF
.	TRBV2	TRBJ2-6	CASSQSSGANVLTF
.	TRBV7-7	TRBJ2-2	CASSTINLNTGELFF
.	TRBV4-1	TRBJ1-1	CASSQAKAWGTEAFF